The rows below give T cell receptor beta chains drawn from one sample of a study of blood T cell repertoires in COVID-19. The repertoire was sequenced with immunoSEQ multiplex PCR; TCRdb's copy has only in-frame clones and lacks some. There are 100,000 or so clones in the sample; 91% occur only once, and over 2% lies in the top ten. Sample: peripheral blood. These receptors all come from a man aged 50-60 years with active COVID-19. Both conserved end residues are part of each CDR3. Fields, in order: CDR3 protein, clone size, J gene, V gene. Rows may omit the clone size; those that give it use once, few, many or a size class.

CDR3 protein: CASSIRTGGREKLFF
clone size: -
J gene: TRBJ1-4
V gene: TRBV9

CDR3 protein: CASSPQTGGNEKLFF
clone size: -
J gene: TRBJ1-4
V gene: TRBV19

CDR3 protein: CASRPPGDTIYF
clone size: -
J gene: TRBJ1-3
V gene: TRBV19

CDR3 protein: CASSLDRGEQYF
clone size: -
J gene: TRBJ2-7
V gene: TRBV7-9

CDR3 protein: CASRSFLGDRGLGNQPQHF
clone size: -
J gene: TRBJ1-5
V gene: TRBV28

CDR3 protein: CASSDGQWANYGYTF
clone size: -
J gene: TRBJ1-2
V gene: TRBV6-1

CDR3 protein: CASSSNYGYTF
clone size: -
J gene: TRBJ1-2
V gene: TRBV5-5

CDR3 protein: CSVGGSGDGGYTF
clone size: -
J gene: TRBJ1-2
V gene: TRBV29-1

CDR3 protein: CASSQWLLNHTGELFF
clone size: -
J gene: TRBJ2-2
V gene: TRBV5-4

CDR3 protein: CASSQGGRSYNEQFF
clone size: -
J gene: TRBJ2-1
V gene: TRBV3-1/TRBV3-2

CDR3 protein: CAISEPTGSSYNEQFF
clone size: once
J gene: TRBJ2-1
V gene: TRBV10-3

CDR3 protein: CSVTSNGLAGWIDTQYF
clone size: once
J gene: TRBJ2-3
V gene: TRBV29-1

CDR3 protein: CASSLLTGAQPQHF
clone size: -
J gene: TRBJ1-5
V gene: TRBV5-5

CDR3 protein: CASTSTGVWTGELFF
clone size: -
J gene: TRBJ2-2
V gene: TRBV5-8

CDR3 protein: CASSGSGTSVDEQFF
clone size: -
J gene: TRBJ2-1
V gene: TRBV4-2

CDR3 protein: CASSEPGLAGGRTYEQYF
clone size: -
J gene: TRBJ2-7
V gene: TRBV6-1

CDR3 protein: CTSSQVAGASDTQYF
clone size: -
J gene: TRBJ2-3
V gene: TRBV1

CDR3 protein: CASSPGTSTYEQYF
clone size: -
J gene: TRBJ2-7
V gene: TRBV5-1

CDR3 protein: CASSARTGGHEKLFF
clone size: -
J gene: TRBJ1-4
V gene: TRBV18